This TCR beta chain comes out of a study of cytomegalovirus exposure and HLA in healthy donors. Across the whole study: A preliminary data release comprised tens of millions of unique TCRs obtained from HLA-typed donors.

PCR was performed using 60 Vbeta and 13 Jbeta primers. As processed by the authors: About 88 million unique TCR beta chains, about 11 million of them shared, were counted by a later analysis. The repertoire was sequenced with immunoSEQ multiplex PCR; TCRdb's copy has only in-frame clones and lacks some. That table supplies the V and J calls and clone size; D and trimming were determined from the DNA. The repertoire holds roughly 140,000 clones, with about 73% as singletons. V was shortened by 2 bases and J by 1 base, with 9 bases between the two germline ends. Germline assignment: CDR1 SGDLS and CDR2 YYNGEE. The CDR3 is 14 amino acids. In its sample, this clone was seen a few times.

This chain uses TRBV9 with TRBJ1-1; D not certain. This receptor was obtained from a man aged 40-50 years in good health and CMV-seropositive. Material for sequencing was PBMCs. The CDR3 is CASSVSGENTEAFF. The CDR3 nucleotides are TGTGCCAGCAGCGTGAGCGGTGAGAACACTGAAGCTTTCTTT.